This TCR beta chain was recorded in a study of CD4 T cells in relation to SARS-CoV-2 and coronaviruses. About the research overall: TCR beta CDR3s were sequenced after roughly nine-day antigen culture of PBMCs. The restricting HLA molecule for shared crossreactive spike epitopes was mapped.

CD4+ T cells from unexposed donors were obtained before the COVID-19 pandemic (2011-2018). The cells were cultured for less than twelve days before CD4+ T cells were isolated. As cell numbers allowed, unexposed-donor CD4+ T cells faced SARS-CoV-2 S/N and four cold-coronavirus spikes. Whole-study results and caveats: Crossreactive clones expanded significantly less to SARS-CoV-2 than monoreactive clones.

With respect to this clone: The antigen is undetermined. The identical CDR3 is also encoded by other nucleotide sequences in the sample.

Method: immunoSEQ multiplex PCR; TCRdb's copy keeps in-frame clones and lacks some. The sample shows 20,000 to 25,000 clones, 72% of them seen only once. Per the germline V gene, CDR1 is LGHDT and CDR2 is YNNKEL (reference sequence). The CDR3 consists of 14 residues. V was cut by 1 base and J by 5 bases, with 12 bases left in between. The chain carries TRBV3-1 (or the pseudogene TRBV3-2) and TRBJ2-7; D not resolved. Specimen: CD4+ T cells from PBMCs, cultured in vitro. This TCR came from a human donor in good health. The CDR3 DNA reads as TGTGCCAGCAGCCAAGGAATAGGGTGGGACGAGCAGTACTTC. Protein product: CASSQGIGWDEQYF.